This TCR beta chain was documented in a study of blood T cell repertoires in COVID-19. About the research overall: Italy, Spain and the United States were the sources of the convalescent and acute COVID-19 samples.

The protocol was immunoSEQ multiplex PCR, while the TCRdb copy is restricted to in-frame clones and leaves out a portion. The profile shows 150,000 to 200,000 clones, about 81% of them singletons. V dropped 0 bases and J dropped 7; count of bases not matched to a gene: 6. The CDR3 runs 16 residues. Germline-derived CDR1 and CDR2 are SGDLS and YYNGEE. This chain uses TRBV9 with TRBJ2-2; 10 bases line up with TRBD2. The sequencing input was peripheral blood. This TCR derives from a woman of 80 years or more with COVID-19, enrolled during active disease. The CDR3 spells CASSVGVAGGHGELFF. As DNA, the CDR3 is TGTGCCAGCAGCGTAGGGGTAGCGGGAGGTCACGGGGAGCTGTTTTTT.